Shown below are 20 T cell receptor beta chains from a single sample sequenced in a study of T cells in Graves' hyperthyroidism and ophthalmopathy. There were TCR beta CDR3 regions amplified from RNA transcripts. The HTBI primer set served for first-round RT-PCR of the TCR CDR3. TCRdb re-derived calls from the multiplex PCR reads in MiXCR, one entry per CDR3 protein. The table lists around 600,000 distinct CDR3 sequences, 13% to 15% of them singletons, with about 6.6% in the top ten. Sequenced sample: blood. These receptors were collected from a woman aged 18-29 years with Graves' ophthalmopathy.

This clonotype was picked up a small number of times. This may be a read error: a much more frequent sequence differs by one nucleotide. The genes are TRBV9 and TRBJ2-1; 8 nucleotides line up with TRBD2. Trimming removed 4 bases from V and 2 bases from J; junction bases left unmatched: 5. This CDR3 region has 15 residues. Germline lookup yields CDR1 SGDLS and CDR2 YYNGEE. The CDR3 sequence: CASSLSGSTYNEQFF. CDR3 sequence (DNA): TGTGCCAGCAGCTTAAGCGGGAGCACCTACAATGAGCAGTTCTTC.

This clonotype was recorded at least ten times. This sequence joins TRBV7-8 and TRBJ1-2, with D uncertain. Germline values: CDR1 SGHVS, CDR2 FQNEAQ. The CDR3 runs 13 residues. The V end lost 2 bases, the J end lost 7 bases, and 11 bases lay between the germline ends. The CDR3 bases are TGTGCCAGCAGCTTAAAGTGGAAGGGTGGCTACACCTTC. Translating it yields CASSLKWKGGYTF.

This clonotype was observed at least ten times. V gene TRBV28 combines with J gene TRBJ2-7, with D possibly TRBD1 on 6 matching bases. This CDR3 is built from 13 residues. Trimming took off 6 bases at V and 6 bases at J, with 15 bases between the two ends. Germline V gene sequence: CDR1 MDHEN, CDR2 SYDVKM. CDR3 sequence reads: CASRPEVGGEQYF. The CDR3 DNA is TGTGCCAGCAGACCTGAAGTAGGGGGCGAGCAGTACTTC. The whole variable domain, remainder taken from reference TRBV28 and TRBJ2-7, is DVKVTQSSRYLVKRTGEKVFLECVQDMDHENMFWYRQDPGLGLRLIYFSYDVKMKEKGDIPEGYSVSREKKERFSLILESASTNQTSMYLCASRPEVGGEQYFGPGTRLTVT.

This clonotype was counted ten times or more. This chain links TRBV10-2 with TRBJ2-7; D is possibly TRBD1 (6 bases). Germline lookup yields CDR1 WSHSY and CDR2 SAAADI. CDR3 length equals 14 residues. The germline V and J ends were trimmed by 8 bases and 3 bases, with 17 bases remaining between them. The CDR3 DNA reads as TGCGCCAGCGGCTCCGGACAGAAAGTCTACGAGCAGTACTTC. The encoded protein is CASGSGQKVYEQYF.

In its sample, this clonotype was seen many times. The CDR3 loop is CASSLYISGTVWEQYF. Written as DNA, the CDR3 is TGTGCCAGCAGTTTATACATTAGCGGGACCGTTTGGGAGCAGTACTTC. This chain connects TRBV27 to TRBJ2-7, with 8 bases aligning to TRBD2. The V gene end was trimmed by 1 base and the J gene end by 7 bases; junction bases not matched to a gene: 12. Germline V CDR1 and CDR2: MNHEY, SMNVEV (reference sequence). The CDR3 loop spans 16 amino acids.

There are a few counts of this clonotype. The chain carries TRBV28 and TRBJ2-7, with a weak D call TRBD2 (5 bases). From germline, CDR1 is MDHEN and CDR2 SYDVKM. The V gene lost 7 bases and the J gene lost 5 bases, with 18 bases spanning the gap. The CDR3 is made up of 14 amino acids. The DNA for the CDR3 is TGTGCCAGCAACCTGTACAGAGGAGGCAACGAGCAGTACTTC. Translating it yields CASNLYRGGNEQYF.

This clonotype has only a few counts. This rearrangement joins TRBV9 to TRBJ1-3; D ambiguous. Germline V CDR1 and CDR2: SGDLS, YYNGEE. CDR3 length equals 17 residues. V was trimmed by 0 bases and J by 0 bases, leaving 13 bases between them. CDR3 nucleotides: TGTGCCAGCAGCGTAGCTGGCGACGGCCGCTCTGGAAACACCATATATTTT. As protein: CASSVAGDGRSGNTIYF.

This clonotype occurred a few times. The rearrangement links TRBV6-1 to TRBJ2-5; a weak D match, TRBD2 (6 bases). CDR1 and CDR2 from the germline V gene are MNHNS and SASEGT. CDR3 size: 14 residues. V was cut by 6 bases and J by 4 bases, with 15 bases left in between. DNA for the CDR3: TGTGCCAGCAGCCCAAGTCTGGGGGGAGAGACCCAGTACTTC. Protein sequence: CASSPSLGGETQYF.

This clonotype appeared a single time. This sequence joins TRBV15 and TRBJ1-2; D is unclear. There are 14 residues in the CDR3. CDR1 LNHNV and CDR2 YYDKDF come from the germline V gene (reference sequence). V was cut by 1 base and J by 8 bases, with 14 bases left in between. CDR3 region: CATSRGQAPAGYTF. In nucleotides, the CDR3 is TGTGCCACCAGCAGAGGTCAGGCGCCGGCCGGCTACACCTTC.

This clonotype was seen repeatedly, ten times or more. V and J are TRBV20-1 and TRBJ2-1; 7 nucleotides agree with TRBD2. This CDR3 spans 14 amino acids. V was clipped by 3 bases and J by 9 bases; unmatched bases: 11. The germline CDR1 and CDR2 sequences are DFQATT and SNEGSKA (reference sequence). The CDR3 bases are TGCAGTGCTAGGCCGGGACTACAGGAAGGTGAGCAGTTCTTC. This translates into CSARPGLQEGEQFF.

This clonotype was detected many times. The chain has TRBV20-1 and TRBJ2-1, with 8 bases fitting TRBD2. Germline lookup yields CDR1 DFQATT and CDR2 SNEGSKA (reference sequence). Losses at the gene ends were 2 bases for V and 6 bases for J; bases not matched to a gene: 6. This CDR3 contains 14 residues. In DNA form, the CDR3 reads TGCAGTGCTAGACGGCTAGCGGGTCCCAATGAGCAGTTCTTC. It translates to CSARRLAGPNEQFF.

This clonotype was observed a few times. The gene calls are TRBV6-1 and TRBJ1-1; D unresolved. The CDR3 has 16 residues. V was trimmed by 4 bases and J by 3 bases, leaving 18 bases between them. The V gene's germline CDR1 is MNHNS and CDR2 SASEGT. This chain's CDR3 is CASSGYYLRSDTEAFF. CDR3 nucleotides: TGTGCCAGCAGTGGTTACTATCTCAGGTCCGACACTGAAGCTTTCTTT.

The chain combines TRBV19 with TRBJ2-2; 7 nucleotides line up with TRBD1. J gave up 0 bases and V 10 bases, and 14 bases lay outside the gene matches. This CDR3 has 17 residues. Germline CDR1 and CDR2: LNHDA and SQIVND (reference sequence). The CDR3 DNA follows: TGTGCCAATAGACCGGGACAGCTGCTCCCGAACACCGGGGAGCTGTTTTTT. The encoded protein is CANRPGQLLPNTGELFF.

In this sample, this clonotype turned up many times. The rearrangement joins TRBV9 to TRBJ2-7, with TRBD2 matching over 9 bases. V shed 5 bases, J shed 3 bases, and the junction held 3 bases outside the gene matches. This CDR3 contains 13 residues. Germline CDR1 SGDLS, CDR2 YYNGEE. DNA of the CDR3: TGTGCCAGCAGACCTAGCGGGGACTACGAGCAGTACTTC. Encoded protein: CASRPSGDYEQYF.

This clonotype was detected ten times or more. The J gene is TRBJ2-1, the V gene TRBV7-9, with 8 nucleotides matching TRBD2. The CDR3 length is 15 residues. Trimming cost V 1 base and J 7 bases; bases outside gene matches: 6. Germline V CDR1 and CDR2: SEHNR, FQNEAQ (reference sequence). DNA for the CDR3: TGTGCCAGCAGCTTAGACGGGAGGGCCAATAATGAGCAGTTCTTC. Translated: CASSLDGRANNEQFF. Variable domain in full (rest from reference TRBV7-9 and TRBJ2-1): DTGVSQNPRHKITKRGQNVTFRCDPISEHNRLYWYRQTLGQGPEFLTYFQNEAQLEKSRLLSDRFSAERPKGSFSTLEIQRTEQGDSAMYLCASSLDGRANNEQFFGPGTRLTVL.

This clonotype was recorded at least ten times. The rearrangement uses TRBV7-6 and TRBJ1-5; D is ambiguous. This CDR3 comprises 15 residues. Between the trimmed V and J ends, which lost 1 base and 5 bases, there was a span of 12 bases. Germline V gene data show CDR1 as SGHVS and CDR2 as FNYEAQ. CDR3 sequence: CASSLEWGTHQPQHF. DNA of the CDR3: TGTGCCAGCAGCTTAGAATGGGGAACTCATCAGCCCCAGCATTTT.

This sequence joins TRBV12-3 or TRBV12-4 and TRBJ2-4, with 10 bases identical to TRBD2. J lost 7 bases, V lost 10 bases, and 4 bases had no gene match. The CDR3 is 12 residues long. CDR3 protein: CATQREGNIQYF. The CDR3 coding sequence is TGTGCCACCCAGCGGGAGGGCAACATTCAGTACTTC.

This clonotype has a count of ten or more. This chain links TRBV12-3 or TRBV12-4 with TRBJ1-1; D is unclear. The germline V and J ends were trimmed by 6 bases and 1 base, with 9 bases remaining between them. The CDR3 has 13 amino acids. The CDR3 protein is CASSLRQNTEAFF. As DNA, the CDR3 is TGTGCCAGCAGCCTACGGCAGAACACTGAAGCTTTCTTT.

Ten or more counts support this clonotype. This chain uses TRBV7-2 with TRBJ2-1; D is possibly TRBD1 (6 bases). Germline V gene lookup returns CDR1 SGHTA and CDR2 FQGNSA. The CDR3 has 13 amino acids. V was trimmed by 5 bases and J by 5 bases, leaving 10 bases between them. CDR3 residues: CASSINRDNEQFF. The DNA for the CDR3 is TGTGCCAGCAGCATTAACAGGGACAATGAGCAGTTCTTC.

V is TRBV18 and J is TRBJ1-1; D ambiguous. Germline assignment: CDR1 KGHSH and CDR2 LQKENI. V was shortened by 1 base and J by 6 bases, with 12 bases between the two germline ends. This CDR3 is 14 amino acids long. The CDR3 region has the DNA TGTGCCAGCTCACCACTCGAGGGAGACCCTGAAGCTTTCTTT. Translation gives CASSPLEGDPEAFF.